This TCR beta chain was sequenced for a study of prognosis after radiotherapy for stage I lung cancer. Study-level findings and limits: Counts of unique TCR clones fell following stereotactic body radiation therapy, median roughly 9,900 versus 7,200. Differing TRBV and TRBJ gene usage was reportedly seen between patients with and without metastases.

Node-negative disease was confirmed in all patients by CT and PET/CT, with no prior chemotherapy, radiotherapy or other malignancies. Two-round multiplex PCR on genomic DNA was the method by which TCR beta CDR3 was amplified. Round one of PCR was performed, and it used primers specific to each TRBV and TRBJ gene. TCRdb recomputed calls from the multiplex PCR reads with MiXCR, one row per CDR3 protein. The table includes more than 30,000 distinct CDR3 sequences, around two fifths detected once. About this clonotype: The antigen remains undetermined.

This sample comprised PBMCs, obtained before or after stereotactic body radiation therapy (not recorded which). The origin of this receptor is a donor over 45 with non-small cell lung cancer.

The CDR3 sequence is CASSRHTSTHHEQYF. The CDR3 region has the DNA TGTGCCAGCAGCCGGCACACCTCAACTCACCACGAGCAGTACTTC. The chain couples TRBV5-6 to TRBJ2-7; no clear D. This CDR3 is 15 amino acids long. The V gene lost 4 bases and the J gene lost 5 bases, with 19 bases spanning the gap. In germline, CDR1 is SGHDT, CDR2 YYEEEE.